This T cell receptor (beta chain) was captured by sequencing in a study of Ad26.COV2.S vaccination and SARS-CoV-2 variants. This sample's treatment: 15 to 20 received Ad26.COV2.S at low or high dose, single or two shots; about 5 received placebo; per-sample allocation not given. Sampling happened 63 days after the first vaccine or placebo injection. Sequenced by immunoSEQ multiplex PCR; TCRdb stores in-frame clones only, minus some. The sample yields around 300,000 clones, 88% seen once. CDR1 and CDR2 from the germline V gene are SGHDN and FVKESK. V dropped 6 bases and J dropped 8 bases, with 19 bases sitting between them. CDR3 length equals 15 residues. This clone was counted a single time.

The specimen was peripheral blood, collected in a trial of Ad26.COV2.S vaccine versus placebo. The chain recombines TRBV14 with TRBJ1-4; D is perhaps TRBD1 (6 bases). This sequence originates from a person aged 18 to 65 who received the Ad26.COV2.S COVID-19 vaccine or a placebo. The CDR3 region is CASSPAGGRGEKLFF. Here the CDR3 DNA reads TGTGCCAGCAGTCCCGCGGGGGGCAGAGGGGAAAAACTGTTTTTT.